This T cell receptor (beta chain) was identified during a study of T cells expressing NK-cell markers. Using the 5' RACE reads, TCRdb records one entry per CDR3 protein without DNA. The sample totals about 380,000 distinct CDR3 sequences. The CDR3 extends over 14 amino acids. Per the germline V gene, CDR1 is DFQATT and CDR2 is SNEGSKA (reference sequence). This chain links TRBV20-1 with TRBJ2-7. The source material was blood T cells: a sorted CD56 or NKG2C T cell subset, CD4+ or CD8+ T cells, or bulk PBMC T cells (not recorded which). This receptor was identified in a man aged 18-70 years in good health. The CDR3 is CSAQHSRGSYEQYF.